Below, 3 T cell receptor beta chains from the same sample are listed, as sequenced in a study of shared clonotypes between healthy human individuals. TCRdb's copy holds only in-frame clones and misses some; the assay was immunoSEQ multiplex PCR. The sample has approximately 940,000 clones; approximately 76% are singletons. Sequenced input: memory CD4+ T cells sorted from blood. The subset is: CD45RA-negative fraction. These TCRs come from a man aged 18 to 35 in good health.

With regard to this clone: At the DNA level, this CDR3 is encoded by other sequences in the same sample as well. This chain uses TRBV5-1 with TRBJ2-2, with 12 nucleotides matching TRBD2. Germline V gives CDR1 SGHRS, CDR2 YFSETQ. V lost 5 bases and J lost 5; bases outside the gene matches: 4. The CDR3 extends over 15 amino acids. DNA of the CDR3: TGCGCCAGCAGTTTAGGACTAGCGGGAACCGGGGAGCTGTTTTTT. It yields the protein CASSLGLAGTGELFF.

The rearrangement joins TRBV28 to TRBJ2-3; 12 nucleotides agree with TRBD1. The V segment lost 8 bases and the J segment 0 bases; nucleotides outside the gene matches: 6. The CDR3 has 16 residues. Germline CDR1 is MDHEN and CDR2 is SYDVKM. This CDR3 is CASAGQGAPSTDTQYF. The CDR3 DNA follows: TGTGCCAGCGCGGGACAGGGGGCGCCGAGCACAGATACGCAGTATTTT.

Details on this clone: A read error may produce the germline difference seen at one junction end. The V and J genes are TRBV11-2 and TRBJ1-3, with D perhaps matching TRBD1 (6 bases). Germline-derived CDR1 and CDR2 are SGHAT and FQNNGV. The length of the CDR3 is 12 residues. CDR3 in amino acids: CASSRFGDNRTF. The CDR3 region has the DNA TGTGCCAGCAGCCGATTTGGGGACAACCGGACTTTT.